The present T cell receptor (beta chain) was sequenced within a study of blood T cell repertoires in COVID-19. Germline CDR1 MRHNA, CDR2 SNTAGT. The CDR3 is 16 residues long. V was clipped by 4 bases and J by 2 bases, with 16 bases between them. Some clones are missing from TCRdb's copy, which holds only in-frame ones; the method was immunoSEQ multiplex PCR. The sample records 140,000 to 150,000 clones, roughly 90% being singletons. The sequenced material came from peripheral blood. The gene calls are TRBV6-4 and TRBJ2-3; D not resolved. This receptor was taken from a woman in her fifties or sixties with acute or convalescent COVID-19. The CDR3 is CASSASAAVLTDTQYF. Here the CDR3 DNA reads TGTGCCAGCAGTGCCTCGGCGGCAGTACTCACAGATACGCAGTATTTT.